Sequencing of this TCR beta chain was carried out in a study of cytomegalovirus exposure and HLA in healthy donors. The V gene's germline CDR1 is PRHDT and CDR2 FYEKMQ (reference sequence). Trimming took 4 bases from V and 6 from J, leaving 13 bases between them. The length of the CDR3 is 14 residues. PCR amplification relied on 60 Vbeta primers (plus 13 Jbeta primers). The repertoire was sequenced with immunoSEQ multiplex PCR; TCRdb's copy has only in-frame clones and lacks some. The table shows approximately 100,000 clones, with around 76% occurring only once. Turning to this clone: Its antigen is unknown.

Points from the study as a whole: Exclusion as indistinguishable affected some V segments, including TRBV6-2 and TRBV6-3. Within a later analysis, the majority of CMV-associated TCR beta chains appeared HLA-restricted. A later analysis found common viral pathogens apparently linked to several of the most significant clusters.

The TCR sequence derives from a woman under 30 in good health and CMV-seropositive. This chain connects TRBV13 to TRBJ2-1; perhaps TRBD1 as D (5 bases). The specimen sequenced was PBMCs. In nucleotides, the CDR3 is TGTGCCAGCAGCTGGGGCCTAGTTGCCAATGAGCAGTTCTTC. It specifies CASSWGLVANEQFF.